This entry concerns a single T cell receptor beta chain. What it recognizes is unknown. The entry originates in a study of regulatory T cells in long-lasting Graves disease. Study-level background: Persistence in Graves' disease denoted antithyroid drug use beyond 5 years alongside positive TSH receptor antibodies.

J lost 4 bases, V lost 6 bases, and 16 bases had no gene match. The germline CDR1 and CDR2 sequences are ENHRY and SYGVKD. The CDR3 covers 18 residues. Time point specified: persistent/refractory GD, antithyroid drugs over 5 years with positive TRAb. PBMC-extracted RNA yielded the TCR library. Whole-study results and caveats: With persistent disease, TRBV28, TRBJ1-2 and TRBJ2-5 were the favored segments. Possibly, accuracy suffered from the small sample size.

Building the TCR beta libraries relied on iRepertoire HTBI primers, and CDR3 regions underwent Arm-PCR. MiXCR, applied by TCRdb to the multiplex PCR reads, yields one record per CDR3 protein. The sample comprises fewer than 450,000 distinct CDR3 sequences, 23% of which are singletons, and about a quarter rests with the top ten. The chain couples TRBV10-3 to TRBJ2-3; 10 positions match TRBD2. The input for sequencing was peripheral blood mononuclear cells (PBMCs), taken when the disease was refractory, from a patient treated with antithyroid drugs. The sequence was collected from a female donor with Graves disease. The CDR3 loop is CAISGLKPGLAHPDTQYF. The CDR3 bases are TGTGCCATCAGCGGACTAAAACCGGGACTAGCGCATCCAGATACGCAGTATTTT.